The 15 T cell receptor beta chains below were found in one sample sequenced in a study of shared clonotypes between healthy human individuals. Repertoires were generated with immunoSEQ multiplex PCR, while TCRdb's copy carries only in-frame clones and drops some. This sample carries just over 2,000,000 clones, about 95% of them seen once, and the ten largest clones take about 1.1%. As defined, naive CD8 cells were CD45RO-negative and positively selected for CCR7, with terminally differentiated effector memory CD45RA+ cells excluded. Sequencing used naive CD8+ T cells sorted from blood. Receptors originate from a man younger than 30 in good health.

This clone is a singleton in its sample. V is TRBV13 and J is TRBJ1-3; no clear D. Germline V lookup: CDR1 PRHDT, CDR2 FYEKMQ (reference sequence). Trimming shortened V by 2 bases and J by 0 bases, and 8 bases separated the two germline ends. CDR3 length equals 15 residues. The CDR3 DNA is TGTGCCAGCAGCTTATCCGGGCACTCTGGAAACACCATATATTTT. It encodes CASSLSGHSGNTIYF.

This chain uses TRBV6-5 with TRBJ2-1; TRBD2 might be the D (6 bases). The germline V gene has CDR1 MNHEY and CDR2 SVGAGI. This CDR3 contains 13 residues. Trimming removed 4 bases at V and 2 bases at J, with 6 bases between. The CDR3 region is CASSLAAYNEQFF. The CDR3 DNA follows: TGTGCCAGCAGTTTAGCGGCCTACAATGAGCAGTTCTTC.

Turning to this clone: In the same sample, other DNA sequences code for this CDR3. This CDR3 is CASSLEHPYEQYF. CDR3 nucleotide sequence: TGCGCCAGCAGCTTGGAGCACCCCTACGAGCAGTACTTC. The V and J genes are TRBV5-1 and TRBJ2-7, with D unresolved. Per the germline V gene, CDR1 is SGHRS and CDR2 is YFSETQ. The germline V and J ends were trimmed by 0 bases and 2 bases, with 6 bases remaining between them. The CDR3 spans 13 residues.

This clone was seen a single time. The chain is built from TRBV2 and TRBJ2-3, with TRBD2 identical over 8 bases. Germline lookup yields CDR1 SNHLY and CDR2 FYNNEI. V was clipped by 2 bases and J by 2 bases; unmatched bases: 6. The CDR3 has 16 residues. CDR3 loop: CASSERTGGPTDTQYF. The CDR3 DNA follows: TGTGCCAGCAGTGAAAGGACGGGGGGGCCCACAGATACGCAGTATTTT.

This clone showed up just once. V is TRBV5-8 and J is TRBJ1-1; 9 bases are shared with TRBD1. The length of the CDR3 is 16 residues. Germline V lookup: CDR1 SGHTS, CDR2 YDEGEE. Trimming cost V 1 base and J 8 bases; bases outside gene matches: 12. Here the CDR3 DNA reads TGTGCCAGCAGCTTGATCTCAGGACAGGGGACCCGAGAAGCTTTCTTT. Amino acid sequence: CASSLISGQGTREAFF.

The chain is built from TRBV11-2 and TRBJ2-5; TRBD1 matches at 7 bases. Germline V gene data show CDR1 as SGHAT and CDR2 as FQNNGV. Trimming took 7 bases from V and 0 from J; bases not matched to a gene: 11. The CDR3 contains 16 residues. CDR3: CASTLQGWAYQETQYF. Written as DNA, the CDR3 is TGTGCCAGCACCCTACAGGGGTGGGCGTACCAAGAGACCCAGTACTTC.

The chain carries TRBV9 and TRBJ2-1, with TRBD2 matching over 8 bases. Germline V lookup: CDR1 SGDLS, CDR2 YYNGEE. The CDR3 is made up of 16 amino acids. V shed 0 bases and J 2 bases; nucleotides not matched to a gene: 4. The DNA for the CDR3 is TGTGCCAGCAGCGTAGCTCGGGGGGGCCCCTACAATGAGCAGTTCTTC. It is translated as CASSVARGGPYNEQFF.

This chain connects TRBV5-5 to TRBJ1-6; 10 nucleotides agree with TRBD1. Germline V gene data show CDR1 as SGHKS and CDR2 as YYEKEE (reference sequence). The CDR3 sequence is 18 residues long. The J segment lost 0 bases and the V segment lost 3 bases, leaving 6 bases of the junction unmatched. The CDR3 bases are TGTGCCAGCAGCTCGACAGGGGGCTCCGGCTCCTATAATTCACCCCTCCACTTT. Translation: CASSSTGGSGSYNSPLHF.

The chain recombines TRBV6-1 with TRBJ2-7, with no clear D. The germline V gene has CDR1 MNHNS and CDR2 SASEGT. V was cut by 3 bases and J by 5 bases, with 14 bases left in between. The CDR3 length is 14 residues. The CDR3 bases are TGTGCCAGCAGTGACTCCAGAATTTCCGACGAGCAGTACTTC. Its protein product is CASSDSRISDEQYF.

This chain links TRBV4-3 with TRBJ2-3; D unclear. V dropped 0 bases and J dropped 6 bases, with 7 bases sitting between them. CDR1 is LGHNA and CDR2 is YSLEER in the germline V gene. The CDR3 consists of 13 residues. CDR3 in DNA: TGCGCCAGCAGCCAAGAAATATGGGATACGCAGTATTTT. This sequence encodes CASSQEIWDTQYF.

This rearrangement joins TRBV30 to TRBJ1-2; possibly TRBD1 for D (6 bases). The length of the CDR3 is 14 residues. With 2 bases removed from V and 5 bases from J, the gap between germline ends came to 15 bases. Germline CDR1 is GTSNPN and CDR2 is SVGIG (reference sequence). CDR3 protein: CAWSQSGVWYGYTF. Here the CDR3 DNA reads TGTGCCTGGAGTCAATCAGGGGTCTGGTATGGCTACACCTTC.

This chain joins TRBV7-9 and TRBJ2-7; either TRBD1 or TRBD2 may fit D (5 bases each). This CDR3 spans 13 amino acids. From germline, CDR1 is SEHNR and CDR2 FQNEAQ (reference sequence). V lost 6 bases and J 2 bases, leaving 11 bases between the germline ends. The DNA for the CDR3 is TGTGCCAGCAGAACTGGGGGAACCTACGAGCAGTACTTC. Translating it yields CASRTGGTYEQYF.

This chain uses TRBV7-9 with TRBJ2-3, with a possible D match to TRBD2 (5 bases). The CDR3 consists of 14 residues. The germline V gene has CDR1 SEHNR and CDR2 FQNEAQ (reference sequence). Trimming stripped 8 bases from V and 6 bases from J, with 18 bases between. This chain's CDR3 is CASFTATSFDTQYF. CDR3 in DNA: TGTGCCAGCTTCACTGCAACTAGTTTCGATACGCAGTATTTT.

This sequence joins TRBV4-3 and TRBJ1-2, with D possibly TRBD1 on 5 matching bases. The CDR3 runs to 17 residues. Trimming took off 0 bases at V and 4 bases at J, with 18 bases between the two ends. CDR1 and CDR2 from the germline V gene are LGHNA and YSLEER. The CDR3 loop is CASSQDVWDSLFYGYTF. Written as DNA, the CDR3 is TGCGCCAGCAGCCAAGATGTGTGGGACTCTCTTTTCTATGGCTACACCTTC.

Notes on this clone: Other DNA sequences in this sample translate to the same CDR3. The V and J genes are TRBV5-1 and TRBJ2-7; 7 bases line up with TRBD1. The trim removed 0 bases at V and 4 bases at J, leaving 4 bases unmatched. The germline gives CDR1 SGHRS, CDR2 YFSETQ. This CDR3 contains 14 residues. The CDR3, as DNA: TGCGCCAGCAGCTTGGGAGGGGGCTTGTACGAGCAGTACTTC. As protein: CASSLGGGLYEQYF.